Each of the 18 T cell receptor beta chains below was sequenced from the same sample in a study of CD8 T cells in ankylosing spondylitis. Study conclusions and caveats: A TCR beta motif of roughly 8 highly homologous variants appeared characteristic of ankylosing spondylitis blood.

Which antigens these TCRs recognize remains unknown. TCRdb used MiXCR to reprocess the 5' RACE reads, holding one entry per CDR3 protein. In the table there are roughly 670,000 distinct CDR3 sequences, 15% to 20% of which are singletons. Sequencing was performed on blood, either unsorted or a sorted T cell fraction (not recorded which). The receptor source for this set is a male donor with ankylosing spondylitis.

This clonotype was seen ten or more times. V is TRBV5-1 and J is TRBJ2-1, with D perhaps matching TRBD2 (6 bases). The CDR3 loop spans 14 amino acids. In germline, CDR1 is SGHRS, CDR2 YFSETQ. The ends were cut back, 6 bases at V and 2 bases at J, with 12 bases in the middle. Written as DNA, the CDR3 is TGCGCCAGCAATATAGCGGAAACCTACAATGAGCAGTTCTTC. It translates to CASNIAETYNEQFF.

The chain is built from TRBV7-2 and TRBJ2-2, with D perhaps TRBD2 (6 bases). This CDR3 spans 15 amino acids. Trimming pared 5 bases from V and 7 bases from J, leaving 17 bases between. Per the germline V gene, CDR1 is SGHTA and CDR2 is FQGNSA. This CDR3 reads CASSLSRELNGELFF. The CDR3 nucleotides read TGTGCCAGCAGCCTGAGCCGGGAGCTTAACGGGGAGCTGTTTTTT. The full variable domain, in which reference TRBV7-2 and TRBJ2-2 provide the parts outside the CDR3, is GAGVSQSPSNKVTEKGKDVELRCDPISGHTALYWYRQSLGQGLEFLIYFQGNSAPDKSGLPSDRFSAERTGGSVSTLTIQRTQQEDSAVYLCASSLSRELNGELFFGEGSRLTVL.

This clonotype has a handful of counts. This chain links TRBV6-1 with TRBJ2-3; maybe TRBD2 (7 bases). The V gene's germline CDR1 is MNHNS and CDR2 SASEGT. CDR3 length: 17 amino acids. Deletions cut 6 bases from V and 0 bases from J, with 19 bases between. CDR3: CASRRTVSGTSTDTQYF. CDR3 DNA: TGTGCCAGCAGAAGGACAGTGAGCGGGACCAGCACAGATACGCAGTATTTT.

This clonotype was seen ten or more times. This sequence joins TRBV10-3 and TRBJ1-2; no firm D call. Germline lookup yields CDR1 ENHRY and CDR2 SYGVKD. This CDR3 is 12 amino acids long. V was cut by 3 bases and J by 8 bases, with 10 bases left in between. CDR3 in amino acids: CAISDPVRGYTF. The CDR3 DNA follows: TGTGCCATCAGTGACCCGGTCCGCGGCTACACCTTC.

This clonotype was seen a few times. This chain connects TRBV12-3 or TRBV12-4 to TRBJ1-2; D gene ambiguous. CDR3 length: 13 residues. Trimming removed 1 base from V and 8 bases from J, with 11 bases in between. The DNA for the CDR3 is TGTGCCAGCAGTTTAGGAGGGATGCGGGGCTACACCTTC. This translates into CASSLGGMRGYTF.

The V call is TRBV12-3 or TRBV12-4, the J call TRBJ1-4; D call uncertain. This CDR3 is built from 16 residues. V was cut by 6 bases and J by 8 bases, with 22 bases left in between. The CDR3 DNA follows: TGTGCCAGCAGCTGGACCGGCCCCCCGCTCGCGGAAAAACTGTTTTTT. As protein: CASSWTGPPLAEKLFF.

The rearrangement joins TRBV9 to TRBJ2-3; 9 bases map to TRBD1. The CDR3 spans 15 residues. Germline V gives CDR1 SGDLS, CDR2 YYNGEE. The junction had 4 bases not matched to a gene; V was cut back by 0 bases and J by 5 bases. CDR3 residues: CASSVGTGVQDTQYF. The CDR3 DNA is TGTGCCAGCAGCGTAGGGACAGGGGTGCAAGATACGCAGTATTTT.

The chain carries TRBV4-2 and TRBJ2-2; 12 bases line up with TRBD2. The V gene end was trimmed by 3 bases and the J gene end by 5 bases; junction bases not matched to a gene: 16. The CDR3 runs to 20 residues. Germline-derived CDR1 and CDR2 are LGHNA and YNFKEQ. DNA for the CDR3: TGTGCCAGCAGCCACCGGGTCACCTCCTGGACTAGCGGGAAAACCGGGGAGCTGTTTTTT. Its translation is CASSHRVTSWTSGKTGELFF.

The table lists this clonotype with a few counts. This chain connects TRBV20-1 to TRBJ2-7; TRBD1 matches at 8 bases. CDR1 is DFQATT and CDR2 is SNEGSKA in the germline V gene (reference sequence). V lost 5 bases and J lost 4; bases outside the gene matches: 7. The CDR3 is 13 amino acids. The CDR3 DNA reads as TGCAGTGCTTTAGGGACAGGCCGATACGAGCAGTACTTC. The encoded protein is CSALGTGRYEQYF.

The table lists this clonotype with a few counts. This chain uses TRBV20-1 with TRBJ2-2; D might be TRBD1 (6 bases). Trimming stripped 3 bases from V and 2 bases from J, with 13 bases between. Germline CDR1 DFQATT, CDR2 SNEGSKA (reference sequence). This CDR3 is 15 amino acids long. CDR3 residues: CSARNPGHNTGELFF. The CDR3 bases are TGCAGTGCTAGGAACCCGGGACATAACACCGGGGAGCTGTTTTTT.

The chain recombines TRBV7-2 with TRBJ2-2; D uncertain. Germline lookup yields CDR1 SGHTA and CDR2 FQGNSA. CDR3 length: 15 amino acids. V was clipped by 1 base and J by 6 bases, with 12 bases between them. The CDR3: CASSLGTSPAGELFF. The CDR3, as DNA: TGTGCCAGCAGCTTAGGGACCAGCCCGGCCGGGGAGCTGTTTTTT.

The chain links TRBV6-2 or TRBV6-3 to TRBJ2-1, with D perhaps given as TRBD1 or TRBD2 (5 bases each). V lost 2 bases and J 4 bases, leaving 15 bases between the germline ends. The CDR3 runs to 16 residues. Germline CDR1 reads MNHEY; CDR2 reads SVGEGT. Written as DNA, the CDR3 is TGTGCCAGCAGTTACGTTGGGACCGCCCCATACAATGAGCAGTTCTTC. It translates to CASSYVGTAPYNEQFF.

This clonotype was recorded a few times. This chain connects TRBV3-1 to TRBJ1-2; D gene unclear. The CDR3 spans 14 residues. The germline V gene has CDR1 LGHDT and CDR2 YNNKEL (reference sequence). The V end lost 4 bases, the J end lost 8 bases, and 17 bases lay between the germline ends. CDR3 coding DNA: TGTGCCAGCAGCCTACGCAATTCGGTTGGCGGCTACACCTTC. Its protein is CASSLRNSVGGYTF.

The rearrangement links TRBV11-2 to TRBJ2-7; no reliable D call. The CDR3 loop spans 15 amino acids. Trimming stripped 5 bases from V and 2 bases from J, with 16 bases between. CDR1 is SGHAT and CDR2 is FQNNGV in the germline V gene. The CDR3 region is CASSPIGKVPYEQYF. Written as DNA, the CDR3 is TGTGCCAGCAGCCCGATAGGGAAGGTACCCTACGAGCAGTACTTC.

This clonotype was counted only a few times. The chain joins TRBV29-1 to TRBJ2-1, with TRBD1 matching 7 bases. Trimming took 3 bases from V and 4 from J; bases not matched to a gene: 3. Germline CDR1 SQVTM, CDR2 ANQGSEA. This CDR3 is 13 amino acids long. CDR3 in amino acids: CSVDRGQYNEQFF. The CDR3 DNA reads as TGCAGCGTTGACCGGGGACAGTACAATGAGCAGTTCTTC.

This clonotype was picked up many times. The CDR3 coding sequence is TGTGCCATCAGTGAGTTCAGGCTTTCCACTTCTACTACTCAGGGTGAGCAGTTCTTC. This translates into CAISEFRLSTSTTQGEQFF. V gene TRBV10-3 combines with J gene TRBJ2-1; maybe TRBD1 (5 bases). Germline V gene lookup returns CDR1 ENHRY and CDR2 SYGVKD. V was shortened by 1 base and J by 9 bases, with 28 bases between the two germline ends. The CDR3 totals 19 residues.

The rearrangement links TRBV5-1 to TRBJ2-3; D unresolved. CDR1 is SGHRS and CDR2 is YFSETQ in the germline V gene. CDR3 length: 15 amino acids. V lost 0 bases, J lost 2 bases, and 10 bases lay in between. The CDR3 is CASSLARPNTDTQYF. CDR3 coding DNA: TGCGCCAGCAGCTTGGCTAGACCCAACACAGATACGCAGTATTTT.

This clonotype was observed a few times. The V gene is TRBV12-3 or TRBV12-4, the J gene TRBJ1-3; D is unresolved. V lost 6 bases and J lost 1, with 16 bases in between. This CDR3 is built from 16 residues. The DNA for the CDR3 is TGTGCCAGCAGCCTCGGGGAGGAACGGTCTGGAAACACCATATATTTT. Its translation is CASSLGEERSGNTIYF.